The 32 T cell receptor beta chains listed next were all sequenced from one sample in a study of shared clonotypes between healthy human individuals. It was CD45RO-negative cells, positively selected for CCR7, that made up naive CD8 cells, with terminally differentiated effector memory CD45RA+ cells excluded. Using immunoSEQ multiplex PCR, the repertoire was profiled, and TCRdb retains in-frame clones only, with some absent. Of under 700,000 clones listed, 85% to 95% are singletons. The sequenced sample was naive CD8+ T cells sorted from blood. These receptors all come from a woman aged 25 to 39 in good health.

In this sample, this clone turned up once. V gene TRBV5-1 combines with J gene TRBJ1-2, with TRBD1 as a possible D gene (5 bases). Germline CDR1 SGHRS, CDR2 YFSETQ. The CDR3 length is 14 residues. V was pared by 4 bases and J by 10 bases, with 20 bases between. The CDR3 loop is CASSPTGPLSAYTF. The CDR3 nucleotides are TGCGCCAGCAGCCCTACGGGACCTCTGTCGGCCTACACCTTC.

The chain links TRBV27 to TRBJ2-1; TRBD2 aligns across 14 bases. The CDR3 spans 21 residues. Losses at the gene ends were 5 bases for V and 0 bases for J; bases not matched to a gene: 15. Germline CDR1 and CDR2: MNHEY and SMNVEV (reference sequence). The DNA of the CDR3 is TGTGCCAGCAGTCTCTACCCACCGGGACTAGCGGGAGCTAGCTCCTACAATGAGCAGTTCTTC. Translating it yields CASSLYPPGLAGASSYNEQFF.

The rearrangement joins TRBV6-5 to TRBJ1-4; D is possibly TRBD1 (5 bases). The V gene lost 7 bases and the J gene lost 5 bases, with 17 bases spanning the gap. From germline, CDR1 is MNHEY and CDR2 SVGAGI. The CDR3 extends over 15 amino acids. The CDR3 sequence: CASKAGIGGNEKLFF. The CDR3 nucleotides read TGTGCCAGCAAAGCCGGAATTGGGGGGAATGAAAAACTGTTTTTT.

This chain connects TRBV15 to TRBJ2-7, with D possibly matching TRBD1 (6 bases). The V gene's germline CDR1 is LNHNV and CDR2 YYDKDF (reference sequence). This CDR3 is built from 14 residues. Trimming stripped 3 bases from V and 4 bases from J, with 13 bases between. CDR3 coding DNA: TGTGCCACCAGCAGGATGATGCAGGGGTACGAGCAGTACTTC. Amino acid sequence: CATSRMMQGYEQYF. Based on the CDR3 plus reference TRBV15 and TRBJ2-7, the full variable domain is DAMVIQNPRYQVTQFGKPVTLSCSQTLNHNVMYWYQQKSSQAPKLLFHYYDKDFNNEADTPDNFQSRRPNTSFCFLDIRSPGLGDTAMYLCATSRMMQGYEQYFGPGTRLTVT.

This chain links TRBV5-4 with TRBJ1-2; the D gene is possibly TRBD1 (5 bases). Germline-derived CDR1 and CDR2 are SGHNT and YYREEE (reference sequence). The CDR3 sequence is 14 residues long. The V end lost 1 base, the J end lost 4 bases, and 11 bases lay between the germline ends. CDR3 sequence: CASSLYGALYGYTF. As DNA, the CDR3 is TGTGCCAGCAGCTTGTACGGGGCCCTCTATGGCTACACCTTC.

This rearrangement joins TRBV28 to TRBJ2-1; 12 nucleotides match TRBD2. The germline CDR1 and CDR2 sequences are MDHEN and SYDVKM. After removal of 4 bases from V and 5 bases from J, the junction contained 6 bases not matched to a gene. The CDR3 contains 16 residues. The CDR3 nucleotides read TGTGCCAGCAGTTACCCTCTAGCGGGAGGGAACAATGAGCAGTTCTTC. It translates to CASSYPLAGGNNEQFF.

This chain joins TRBV27 and TRBJ2-2; perhaps TRBD1 as D (6 bases). There are 12 residues in the CDR3. V was shortened by 8 bases and J by 6 bases, with 10 bases between the two germline ends. CDR1 is MNHEY and CDR2 is SMNVEV in the germline V gene (reference sequence). The CDR3 reads CASGWTAGELFF. The CDR3 nucleotides are TGTGCCAGCGGGTGGACAGCCGGGGAGCTGTTTTTT.

The V call is TRBV6-5, the J call TRBJ2-7, with TRBD2 matching over 8 bases. CDR3 length equals 14 residues. Trimming at V came to 6 bases and at J to 3 bases, leaving 7 bases not matched to a gene. Germline V CDR1 and CDR2: MNHEY, SVGAGI. CDR3 loop: CASSPGTSFYEQYF. The CDR3 DNA is TGTGCCAGCAGCCCCGGGACTAGTTTCTACGAGCAGTACTTC.

The rearrangement uses TRBV7-9 and TRBJ2-7; TRBD2 matches at 9 bases. The J segment lost 2 bases and the V segment lost 0 bases, leaving 2 bases of the junction unmatched. The CDR3 is 15 residues long. Germline CDR1 SEHNR, CDR2 FQNEAQ (reference sequence). The CDR3 is CASSLAAGGAYEQYF. CDR3 sequence (DNA): TGTGCCAGCAGCTTAGCGGCGGGAGGGGCCTACGAGCAGTACTTC.

The chain links TRBV28 to TRBJ1-1, with 7 bases lining up with TRBD1. The CDR3 extends over 14 amino acids. CDR1 and CDR2 from the germline V gene are MDHEN and SYDVKM. The junction had 8 bases not matched to a gene; V was cut back by 5 bases and J by 5 bases. CDR3 loop: CASSPQGIRTEAFF. CDR3 sequence (DNA): TGTGCCAGCAGTCCACAGGGGATTAGGACTGAAGCTTTCTTT.

This chain connects TRBV28 to TRBJ1-5, with D unclear. The CDR3 spans 11 residues. Germline CDR1 MDHEN, CDR2 SYDVKM. Trimming cost V 7 bases and J 11 bases, with 12 bases left between them. CDR3 DNA: TGTGCCAGCAACACTGACGGAGCCCAGCATTTT. This gives the protein CASNTDGAQHF. The full variable domain, completed using reference TRBV28 and TRBJ1-5, is DVKVTQSSRYLVKRTGEKVFLECVQDMDHENMFWYRQDPGLGLRLIYFSYDVKMKEKGDIPEGYSVSREKKERFSLILESASTNQTSMYLCASNTDGAQHFGDGTRLSIL.

The rearrangement joins TRBV29-1 to TRBJ2-7, with 11 bases identical to TRBD2. The CDR3 contains 12 residues. CDR1 and CDR2 (germline): SQVTM, ANQGSEA. V lost 4 bases to trimming and J lost 7 bases; unmatched junction nucleotides: 3. DNA for the CDR3: TGCAGCGTTGGGGGACTAGCGGTAGAGCAGTACTTC. Protein sequence: CSVGGLAVEQYF.

This clone occurred once. The chain uses TRBV21-1 and TRBJ2-7; TRBD2 is the table's D call, not checked against the DNA. TRBV21-1 is classified as a pseudogene. The CDR3 has 16 residues. This CDR3 reads CASSKVTLAGGYEQYF. CDR3 coding DNA: TGTGCCAGCAGCAAAGTCACTCTAGCGGGGGGATACGAGCAGTACTTC.

The gene calls are TRBV19 and TRBJ2-7; 14 bases are a match to TRBD2. Trimming at V came to 6 bases and at J to 5 bases, leaving 21 bases not matched to a gene. Looked up from germline, CDR1 is LNHDA and CDR2 is SQIVND (reference sequence). This CDR3 has 20 residues. The CDR3 DNA reads TGTGCCAGTAGCCTTATATGGACGGGACTAGCGGGAGAGAGTGGGGACGAGCAGTACTTC. As protein: CASSLIWTGLAGESGDEQYF.

The chain is built from TRBV18 and TRBJ1-2; weak D call: TRBD1 (5 bases). V lost 5 bases, J lost 3 bases, and 10 bases lay in between. CDR3 length equals 13 residues. From germline, CDR1 is KGHSH and CDR2 LQKENI. The CDR3 here is CASSTGGDYGYTF. The CDR3 DNA sequence: TGTGCCAGCTCAACGGGGGGGGACTATGGCTACACCTTC.

About this clone itself: This specimen includes other DNA sequences encoding the same CDR3. As DNA, the CDR3 is TGTGCCAGCAGCCCCGGGACTAGCGGTCGTGAGACCCAGTACTTC. Translating it yields CASSPGTSGRETQYF. The chain links TRBV27 to TRBJ2-5; 11 positions match TRBD2. The germline V gene encodes CDR1 MNHEY and CDR2 SMNVEV (reference sequence). The V segment lost 6 bases and the J segment 5 bases; nucleotides outside the gene matches: 8. The CDR3 consists of 15 residues.

This chain uses TRBV7-9 with TRBJ1-2; a weak D match, TRBD1 (5 bases). Germline loops: CDR1 SEHNR, CDR2 FQNEAQ (reference sequence). Trimming removed 5 bases from V and 2 bases from J, with 12 bases in between. This CDR3 spans 14 amino acids. The CDR3 DNA reads TGTGCCAGCAGCCCTCGAGAGGGGAACTATGGCTACACCTTC. It translates to CASSPREGNYGYTF. Complete variable domain (other parts from reference TRBV7-9 and TRBJ1-2): DTGVSQNPRHKITKRGQNVTFRCDPISEHNRLYWYRQTLGQGPEFLTYFQNEAQLEKSRLLSDRFSAERPKGSFSTLEIQRTEQGDSAMYLCASSPREGNYGYTFGSGTRLTVV.

The chain combines TRBV6-5 with TRBJ2-1, with 11 positions matching TRBD2. The CDR3 covers 15 residues. J was trimmed by 5 bases and V by 5 bases; bases with no gene match: 5. In germline, CDR1 is MNHEY, CDR2 SVGAGI. This CDR3 is CASSTLAGAHNEQFF. The CDR3 DNA follows: TGTGCCAGCAGTACACTAGCGGGGGCACACAATGAGCAGTTCTTC.

The J gene is TRBJ2-6, the V gene TRBV28; 9 nucleotides line up with TRBD1. The germline gives CDR1 MDHEN, CDR2 SYDVKM. The V gene end was trimmed by 6 bases and the J gene end by 7 bases; junction bases not matched to a gene: 13. The CDR3 runs 17 residues. CDR3 DNA: TGTGCCAGCAGCCTCGGGACAGGGTGGTCAAGCGCCAACGTCCTGACTTTC. Its translation is CASSLGTGWSSANVLTF.

CDR3 sequence reads: CASSQGGLGPYEQYF. The CDR3 nucleotides read TGCGCCAGCAGCCAAGGTGGGTTGGGCCCCTACGAGCAGTACTTC. The V and J genes are TRBV4-1 and TRBJ2-7, with D uncertain. The germline V and J ends were trimmed by 1 base and 2 bases, with 12 bases remaining between them. The germline V gene has CDR1 MGHRA and CDR2 YSYEKL. This CDR3 has 15 amino acids.

The rearrangement uses TRBV28 and TRBJ1-1; D ambiguous. Trimming removed 3 bases at V and 4 bases at J, with 9 bases between. The V gene's germline CDR1 is MDHEN and CDR2 SYDVKM. The CDR3 has 13 residues. CDR3 nucleotide sequence: TGTGCCAGCAGTTTGCGGGTTGGCACTGAAGCTTTCTTT. Amino acids: CASSLRVGTEAFF.

As regards this clone: The sample holds other DNA sequences that translate to the same CDR3. J is TRBJ2-7 and V is TRBV9; TRBD1 agrees at 9 bases. CDR3 size: 12 residues. The trim removed 3 bases at V and 6 bases at J, leaving 1 base unmatched. Germline CDR1 and CDR2: SGDLS and YYNGEE. This chain's CDR3 is CASSATGGEQYF. CDR3 in DNA: TGTGCCAGCAGCGCGACAGGGGGCGAGCAGTACTTC.

The chain carries TRBV15 and TRBJ2-7; D is unresolved. Trimming took off 4 bases at V and 1 base at J, with 14 bases between the two ends. Germline V gives CDR1 LNHNV, CDR2 YYDKDF (reference sequence). The CDR3 totals 15 residues. The chain's CDR3 is CATSNPLVGSYEQYF. The CDR3 bases are TGTGCCACCAGCAATCCCCTAGTAGGGTCCTACGAGCAGTACTTC.

The genes are TRBV27 and TRBJ1-5, with D unclear. Germline assignment: CDR1 MNHEY and CDR2 SMNVEV (reference sequence). The V gene lost 4 bases and the J gene lost 3 bases, with 7 bases spanning the gap. This CDR3 contains 13 residues. CDR3 loop: CASSWTPNQPQHF. In DNA, the CDR3 is TGTGCCAGCAGTTGGACCCCCAATCAGCCCCAGCATTTT.

J is TRBJ1-3 and V is TRBV19; 7 bases agree with TRBD1. The germline CDR1 and CDR2 sequences are LNHDA and SQIVND (reference sequence). The CDR3 is made up of 16 amino acids. The V segment lost 4 bases and the J segment 0 bases; nucleotides outside the gene matches: 6. The CDR3: CASSTGQTSSGNTIYF. In DNA, the CDR3 is TGTGCCAGTAGTACGGGACAGACAAGCTCTGGAAACACCATATATTTT.

This clone has only one observation. V is TRBV27 and J is TRBJ1-5, with a weak D call TRBD1 (5 bases). V was pared by 4 bases and J by 0 bases, with 10 bases between. Germline CDR1 and CDR2: MNHEY and SMNVEV (reference sequence). CDR3 length: 15 residues. In nucleotides, the CDR3 is TGTGCCAGCAGTTCAGGGAGGGCTAGCAATCAGCCCCAGCATTTT. Amino acid sequence: CASSSGRASNQPQHF.

CDR3 residues: CASSHSGKTDTQYF. The CDR3, as DNA: TGTGCCAGCAGCCATAGCGGGAAGACAGATACGCAGTATTTT. The chain employs TRBV7-2 and TRBJ2-3; 8 nucleotides line up with TRBD2. CDR1 and CDR2 from the germline V gene are SGHTA and FQGNSA. The V segment lost 5 bases and the J segment 3 bases; nucleotides outside the gene matches: 4. This CDR3 is 14 amino acids long.

This chain connects TRBV28 to TRBJ2-7; 9 bases line up with TRBD1. Germline CDR1 and CDR2: MDHEN and SYDVKM. V shed 6 bases and J 5 bases; nucleotides not matched to a gene: 8. This CDR3 region has 14 residues. Written as DNA, the CDR3 is TGTGCCAGCAGCCGGACAGGGGCGGGTGACGAGCAGTACTTC. It translates to CASSRTGAGDEQYF.

This rearrangement joins TRBV19 to TRBJ1-2; D is unclear. Germline CDR1 is LNHDA and CDR2 is SQIVND (reference sequence). Trimming removed 3 bases at V and 3 bases at J, with 11 bases between. This CDR3 region has 14 residues. For the CDR3, the DNA is TGTGCCAGTAGTATTCGCCAGGCCGACTATGGCTACACCTTC. Translating it yields CASSIRQADYGYTF.

This chain links TRBV29-1 with TRBJ2-5, with D possibly matching TRBD2 (7 bases). The DNA end is more similar to TRBJ2-7, so the J call may be wrong. The length of the CDR3 is 15 residues. The germline gives CDR1 SQVTM, CDR2 ANQGSEA. The CDR3 DNA is TGCAGCGTTGAAGTGCGGGGGCTATTAGACTACGAGCAGTACTTC. Translating it yields CSVEVRGLLDYEQYF.

This rearrangement joins TRBV4-1 to TRBJ2-4; TRBD1 agrees at 9 bases. Germline V CDR1 and CDR2: MGHRA, YSYEKL. The CDR3 runs 18 residues. After removal of 1 base from V and 7 bases from J, the junction contained 14 bases not matched to a gene. The CDR3 DNA sequence: TGCGCCAGCAGCCAAGTTTGGCACTTGGGACAGGGCGTGAACATTCAGTACTTC. Residues: CASSQVWHLGQGVNIQYF.

The rearrangement links TRBV7-3 to TRBJ2-7; D gene ambiguous. CDR1 SGHTA and CDR2 FQGTGA come from the germline V gene. This CDR3 comprises 13 residues. V was cut by 5 bases and J by 4 bases, with 12 bases left in between. CDR3 sequence: CASSPGGAYEQYF. In DNA form, the CDR3 reads TGTGCCAGCAGCCCCGGCGGTGCATACGAGCAGTACTTC. Full variable domain (rest looked up from reference TRBV7-3 and TRBJ2-7): GAGVSQTPSNKVTEKGKYVELRCDPISGHTALYWYRQSLGQGPEFLIYFQGTGAADDSGLPNDRFFAVRPEGSVSTLKIQRTERGDSAVYLCASSPGGAYEQYFGPGTRLTVT.